This T cell receptor (beta chain) was identified during a study of monozygotic twins with cystic fibrosis. This clone has just one count. Clones were read by immunoSEQ multiplex PCR, and TCRdb kept only the in-frame ones, dropping some. The repertoire holds fewer than 20,000 clones, with approximately 96% as singletons. In germline, CDR1 is SGHDT, CDR2 YYEEEE. Trimming cost V 4 bases and J 4 bases; bases outside gene matches: 0. This CDR3 comprises 15 residues. The sequencing sample was made of blood. V gene TRBV5-6 combines with J gene TRBJ2-1; 15 positions agree with TRBD2. The TCR sequence derives from a girl aged 2 to 9 with cystic fibrosis. CDR3 nucleotides: TGTGCCAGCAGCGGGACTAGCGGGGGGTACAATGAGCAGTTCTTC. This translates into CASSGTSGGYNEQFF.